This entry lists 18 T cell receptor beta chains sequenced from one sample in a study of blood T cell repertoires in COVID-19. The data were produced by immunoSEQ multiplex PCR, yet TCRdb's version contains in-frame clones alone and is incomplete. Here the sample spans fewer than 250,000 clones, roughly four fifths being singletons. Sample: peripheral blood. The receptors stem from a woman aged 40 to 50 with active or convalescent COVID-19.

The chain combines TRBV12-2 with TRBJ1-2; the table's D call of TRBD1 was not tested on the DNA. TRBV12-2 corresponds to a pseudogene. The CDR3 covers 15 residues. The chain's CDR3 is CASRRPRTGWGGYTF. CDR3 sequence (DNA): TGTGCAAGTCGCCGCCCTCGGACAGGATGGGGTGGCTACACCTTC.

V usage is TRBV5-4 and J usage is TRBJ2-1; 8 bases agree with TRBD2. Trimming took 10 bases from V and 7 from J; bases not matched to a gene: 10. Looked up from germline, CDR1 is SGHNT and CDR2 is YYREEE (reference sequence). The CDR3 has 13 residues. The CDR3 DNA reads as TGTGCCCTCTCGGGAGGGGGGAGAAATGAGCAGTTCTTC. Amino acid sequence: CALSGGGRNEQFF.

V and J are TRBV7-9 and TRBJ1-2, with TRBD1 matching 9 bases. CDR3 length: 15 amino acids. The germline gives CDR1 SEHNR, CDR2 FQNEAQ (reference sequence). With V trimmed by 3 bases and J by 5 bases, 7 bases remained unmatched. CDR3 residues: CASSLQTGGEYGYTF. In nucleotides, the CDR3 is TGTGCCAGCAGCTTGCAAACAGGGGGCGAATATGGCTACACCTTC.

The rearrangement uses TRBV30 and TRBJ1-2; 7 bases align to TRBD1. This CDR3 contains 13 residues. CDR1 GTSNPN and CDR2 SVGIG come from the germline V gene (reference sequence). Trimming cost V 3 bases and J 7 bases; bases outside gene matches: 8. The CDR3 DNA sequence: TGTGCCTGGAGCCTGACAGGGTCCGGTGGCTACACCTTC. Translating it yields CAWSLTGSGGYTF.

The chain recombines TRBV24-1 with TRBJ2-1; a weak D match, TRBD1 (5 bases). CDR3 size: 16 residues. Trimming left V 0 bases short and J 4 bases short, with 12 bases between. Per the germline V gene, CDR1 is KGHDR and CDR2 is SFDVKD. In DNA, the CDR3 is TGTGCCACCAGTGATTTGGTATCGACAGATTACAATGAGCAGTTCTTC. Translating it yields CATSDLVSTDYNEQFF.

The CDR3 here is CASSQGGGPSTDTQYF. The CDR3 region has the DNA TGTGCCAGCAGCCAAGGGGGAGGCCCTAGCACAGATACGCAGTATTTT. The gene calls are TRBV3-1 (or the pseudogene TRBV3-2) and TRBJ2-3, with a tentative D call TRBD2 (6 bases). V was cut by 1 base and J by 0 bases, with 11 bases left in between. Per the germline V gene, CDR1 is LGHDT and CDR2 is YNNKEL (reference sequence). CDR3 size: 16 residues.

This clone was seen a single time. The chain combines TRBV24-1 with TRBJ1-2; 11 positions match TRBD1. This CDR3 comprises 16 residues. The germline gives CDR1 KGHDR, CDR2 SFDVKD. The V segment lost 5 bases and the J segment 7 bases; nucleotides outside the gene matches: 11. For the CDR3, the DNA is TGTGCCACCAGTGGTTGGCCCACCGGGACAGGGGGTGGCTACACCTTC. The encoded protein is CATSGWPTGTGGGYTF.

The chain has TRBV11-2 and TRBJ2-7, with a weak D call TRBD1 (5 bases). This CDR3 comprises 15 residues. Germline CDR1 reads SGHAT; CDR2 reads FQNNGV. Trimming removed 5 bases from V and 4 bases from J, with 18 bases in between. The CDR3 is CASSPSRGPGYEQYF. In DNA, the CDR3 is TGTGCCAGCAGCCCCTCAAGGGGTCCAGGGTACGAGCAGTACTTC.

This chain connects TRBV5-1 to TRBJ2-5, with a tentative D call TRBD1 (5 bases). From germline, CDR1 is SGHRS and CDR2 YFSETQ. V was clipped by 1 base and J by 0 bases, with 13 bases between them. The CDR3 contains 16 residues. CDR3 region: CASSLMVWGNQETQYF. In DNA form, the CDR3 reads TGCGCCAGCAGCTTGATGGTATGGGGCAACCAAGAGACCCAGTACTTC.

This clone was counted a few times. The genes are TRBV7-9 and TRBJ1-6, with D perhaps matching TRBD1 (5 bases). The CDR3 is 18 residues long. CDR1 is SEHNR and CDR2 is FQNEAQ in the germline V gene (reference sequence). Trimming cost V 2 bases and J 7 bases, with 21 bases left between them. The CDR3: CASSLSRLGQLRNSPLHF. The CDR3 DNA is TGTGCCAGCAGCTTAAGCAGACTGGGGCAGCTAAGAAATTCACCCCTCCACTTT.

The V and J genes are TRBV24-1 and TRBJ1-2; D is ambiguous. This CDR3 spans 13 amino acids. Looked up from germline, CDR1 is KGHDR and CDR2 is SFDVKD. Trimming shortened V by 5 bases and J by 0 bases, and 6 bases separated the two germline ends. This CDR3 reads CATSVTSNYGYTF. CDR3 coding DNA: TGTGCCACCAGTGTTACATCTAACTATGGCTACACCTTC.

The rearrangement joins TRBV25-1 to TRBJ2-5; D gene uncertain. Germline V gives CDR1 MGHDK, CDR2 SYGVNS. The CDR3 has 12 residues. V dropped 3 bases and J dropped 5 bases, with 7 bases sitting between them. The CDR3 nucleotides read TGTGCCAGCAGTGAGAACGGGGAGACCCAGTACTTC. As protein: CASSENGETQYF. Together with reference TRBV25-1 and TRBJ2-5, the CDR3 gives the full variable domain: EADIYQTPRYLVIGTGKKITLECSQTMGHDKMYWYQQDPGMELHLIHYSYGVNSTEKGDLSSESTVSRIRTEHFPLTLESARPSHTSQYLCASSENGETQYFGPGTRLLVL.

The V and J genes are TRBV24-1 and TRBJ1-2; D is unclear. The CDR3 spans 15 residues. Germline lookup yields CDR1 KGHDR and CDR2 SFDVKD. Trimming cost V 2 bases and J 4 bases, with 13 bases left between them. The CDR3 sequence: CATSDSRDTPYGYTF. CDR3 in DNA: TGTGCCACCAGTGATTCCCGAGACACCCCCTATGGCTACACCTTC.

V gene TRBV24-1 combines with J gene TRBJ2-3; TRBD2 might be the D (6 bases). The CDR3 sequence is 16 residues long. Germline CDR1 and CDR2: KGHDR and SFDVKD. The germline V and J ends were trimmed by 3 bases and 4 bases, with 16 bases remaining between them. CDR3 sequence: CATSDPTELAPDTQYF. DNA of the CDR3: TGTGCCACCAGTGATCCGACAGAACTAGCTCCAGATACGCAGTATTTT.

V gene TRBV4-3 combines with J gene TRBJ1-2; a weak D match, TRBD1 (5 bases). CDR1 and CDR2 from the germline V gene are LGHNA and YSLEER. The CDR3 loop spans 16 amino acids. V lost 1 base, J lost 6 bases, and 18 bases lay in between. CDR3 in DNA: TGCGCCAGCAGCCAAGCCGACCCCACCAGGGATAATGGCTACACCTTC. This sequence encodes CASSQADPTRDNGYTF.

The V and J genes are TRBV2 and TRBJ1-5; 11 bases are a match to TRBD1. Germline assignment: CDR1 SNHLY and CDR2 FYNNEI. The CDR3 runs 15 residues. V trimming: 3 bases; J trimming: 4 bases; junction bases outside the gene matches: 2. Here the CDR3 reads CASSDGTGGNQPQHF. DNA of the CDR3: TGTGCCAGCAGTGACGGGACAGGGGGAAATCAGCCCCAGCATTTT.

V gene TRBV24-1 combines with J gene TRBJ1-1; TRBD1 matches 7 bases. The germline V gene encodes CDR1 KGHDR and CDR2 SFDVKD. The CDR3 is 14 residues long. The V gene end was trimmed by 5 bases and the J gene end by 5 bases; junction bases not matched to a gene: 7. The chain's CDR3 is CATSVHRGSTEAFF. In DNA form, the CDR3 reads TGTGCCACCAGTGTTCACAGGGGAAGTACTGAAGCTTTCTTT.

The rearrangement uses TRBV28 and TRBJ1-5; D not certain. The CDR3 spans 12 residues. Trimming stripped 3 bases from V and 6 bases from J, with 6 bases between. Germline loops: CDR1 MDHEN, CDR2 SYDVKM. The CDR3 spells CASSFPGQPQHF. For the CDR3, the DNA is TGTGCCAGCAGTTTTCCAGGTCAGCCCCAGCATTTT.